What follows describes a single T cell receptor beta chain. These data originate in a study of T cell changes during pregnancy in multiple sclerosis. Profiling relied on immunoSEQ multiplex PCR, and the TCRdb table lists in-frame clones only, not all of them. This table holds just under 65,000 clones, around 97% found once. Trimming removed 7 bases at V and 2 bases at J, with 18 bases between. The V gene's germline CDR1 is MDHEN and CDR2 SYDVKM. There are 15 residues in the CDR3. This receptor was identified in a female donor with multiple sclerosis, enrolled in a pregnancy study. This chain connects TRBV28 to TRBJ2-7; D possibly corresponds to TRBD2 (5 bases). The sequencing used CD8+ T cells from peripheral blood mononuclear cells, collected after pregnancy. The CDR3 is CASKRLLHAPYEQYF. CDR3 in DNA: TGTGCCAGCAAACGACTACTACACGCACCCTACGAGCAGTACTTC.